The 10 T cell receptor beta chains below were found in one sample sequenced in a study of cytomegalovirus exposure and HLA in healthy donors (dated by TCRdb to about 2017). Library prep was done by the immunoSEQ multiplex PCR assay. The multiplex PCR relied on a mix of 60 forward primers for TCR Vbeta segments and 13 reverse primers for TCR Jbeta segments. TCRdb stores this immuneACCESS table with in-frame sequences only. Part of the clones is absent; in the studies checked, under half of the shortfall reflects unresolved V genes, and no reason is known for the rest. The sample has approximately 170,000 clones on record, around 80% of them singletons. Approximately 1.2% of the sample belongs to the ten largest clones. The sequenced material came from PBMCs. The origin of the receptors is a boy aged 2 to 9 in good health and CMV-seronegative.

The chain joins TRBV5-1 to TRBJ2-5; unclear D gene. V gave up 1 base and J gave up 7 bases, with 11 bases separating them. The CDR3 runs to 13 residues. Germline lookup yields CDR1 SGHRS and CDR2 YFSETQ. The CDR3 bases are TGCGCCAGCAGCTTGAATGTTGCGGCGACCCAGTACTTC. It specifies CASSLNVAATQYF.

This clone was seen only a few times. CDR3 in amino acids: CASSPAGGLADLSYNEQFF. The CDR3 DNA follows: TGTGCCAGCAGCCCCGCGGGGGGGTTGGCGGACTTGTCCTACAATGAGCAGTTCTTC. This chain links TRBV7-2 with TRBJ2-1; 9 positions match TRBD2. The germline V gene has CDR1 SGHTA and CDR2 FQGNSA. Trimming removed 5 bases from V and 1 base from J; junction bases left unmatched: 15. This CDR3 is 19 amino acids long.

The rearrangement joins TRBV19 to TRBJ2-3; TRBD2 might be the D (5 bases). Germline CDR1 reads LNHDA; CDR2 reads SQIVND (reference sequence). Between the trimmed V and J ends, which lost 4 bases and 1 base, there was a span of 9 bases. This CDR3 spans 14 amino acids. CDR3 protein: CASSTRRGTDTQYF. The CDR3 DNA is TGTGCCAGTAGTACACGGCGGGGCACAGATACGCAGTATTTT. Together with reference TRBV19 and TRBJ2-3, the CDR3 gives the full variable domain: DGGITQSPKYLFRKEGQNVTLSCEQNLNHDAMYWYRQDPGQGLRLIYYSQIVNDFQKGDIAEGYSVSREKKESFPLTVTSAQKNPTAFYLCASSTRRGTDTQYFGPGTRLTVL.

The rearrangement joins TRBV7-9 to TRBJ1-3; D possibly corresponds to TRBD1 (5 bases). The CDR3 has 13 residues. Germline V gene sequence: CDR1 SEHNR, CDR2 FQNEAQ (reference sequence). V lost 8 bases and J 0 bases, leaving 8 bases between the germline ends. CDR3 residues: CASHRSSGNTIYF. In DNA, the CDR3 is TGTGCCAGCCACAGGAGCTCTGGAAACACCATATATTTT. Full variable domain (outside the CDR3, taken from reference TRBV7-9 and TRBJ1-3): DTGVSQNPRHKITKRGQNVTFRCDPISEHNRLYWYRQTLGQGPEFLTYFQNEAQLEKSRLLSDRFSAERPKGSFSTLEIQRTEQGDSAMYLCASHRSSGNTIYFGEGSWLTVV.

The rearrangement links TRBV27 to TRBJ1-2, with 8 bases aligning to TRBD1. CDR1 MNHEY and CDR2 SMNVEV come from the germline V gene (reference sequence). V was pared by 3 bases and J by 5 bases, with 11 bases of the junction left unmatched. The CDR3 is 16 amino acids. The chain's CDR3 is CASSFLGTGGGYGYTF. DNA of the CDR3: TGTGCCAGCAGTTTTTTGGGTACAGGGGGAGGATATGGCTACACCTTC.

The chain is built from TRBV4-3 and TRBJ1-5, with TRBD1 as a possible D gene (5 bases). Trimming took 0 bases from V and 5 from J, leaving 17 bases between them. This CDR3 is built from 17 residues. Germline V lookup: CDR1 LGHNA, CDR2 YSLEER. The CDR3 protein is CASSQDYPGWGDQPQHF. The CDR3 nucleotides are TGCGCCAGCAGCCAAGATTACCCAGGGTGGGGGGATCAGCCCCAGCATTTT.

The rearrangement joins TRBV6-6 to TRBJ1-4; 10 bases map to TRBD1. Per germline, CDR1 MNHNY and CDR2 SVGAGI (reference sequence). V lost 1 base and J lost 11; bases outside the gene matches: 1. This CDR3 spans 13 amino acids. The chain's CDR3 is CASSYLDRGKLFF. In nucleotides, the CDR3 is TGTGCCAGCAGTTACTTGGACAGGGGGAAACTGTTTTTT.

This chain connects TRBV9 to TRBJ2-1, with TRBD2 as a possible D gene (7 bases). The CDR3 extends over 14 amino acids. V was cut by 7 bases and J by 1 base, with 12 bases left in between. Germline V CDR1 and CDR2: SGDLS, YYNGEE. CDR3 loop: CASGGGLSYNEQFF. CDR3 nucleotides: TGTGCCAGCGGGGGGGGGCTTTCCTACAATGAGCAGTTCTTC.

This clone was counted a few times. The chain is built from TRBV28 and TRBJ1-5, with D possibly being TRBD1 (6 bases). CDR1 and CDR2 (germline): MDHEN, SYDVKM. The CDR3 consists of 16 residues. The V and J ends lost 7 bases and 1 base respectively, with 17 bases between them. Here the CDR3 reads CASTNGGGWSNQPQHF. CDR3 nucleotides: TGTGCCAGCACCAACGGTGGGGGCTGGAGCAATCAGCCCCAGCATTTT.

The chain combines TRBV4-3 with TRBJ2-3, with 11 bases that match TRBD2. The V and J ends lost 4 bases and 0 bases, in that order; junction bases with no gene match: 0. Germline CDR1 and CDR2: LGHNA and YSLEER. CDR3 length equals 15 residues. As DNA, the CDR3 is TGCGCCAGCAGCCCTAGCGGGGGGAGCACAGATACGCAGTATTTT. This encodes CASSPSGGSTDTQYF.